A single sample gave rise to the 14 T cell receptor beta chains below, sequenced in a study of cytomegalovirus exposure and HLA in healthy donors. The PCR was carried out with 60 Vbeta primers and 13 Jbeta primers. Sequenced by immunoSEQ multiplex PCR; TCRdb stores in-frame clones only, minus some. The sample comprises around 200,000 clones, about four fifths of which are singletons, and 2.6% rests with the top ten. The source material was PBMCs. These receptor sequences come from a woman aged 50 to 60 in good health and CMV-seropositive.

V gene TRBV2 combines with J gene TRBJ2-1; 10 nucleotides agree with TRBD2. This CDR3 spans 17 amino acids. Trimming removed 4 bases from V and 3 bases from J; junction bases left unmatched: 9. Germline V gene data show CDR1 as SNHLY and CDR2 as FYNNEI. In DNA, the CDR3 is TGTGCCAGCAGTGCTCTAGCGGGGGCCCACCTCTACAATGAGCAGTTCTTC. Protein sequence: CASSALAGAHLYNEQFF. The full variable domain, rest sourced from reference TRBV2 and TRBJ2-1, is EPEVTQTPSHQVTQMGQEVILRCVPISNHLYFYWYRQILGQKVEFLVSFYNNEISEKSEIFDDQFSVERPDGSNFTLKIRSTKLEDSAMYFCASSALAGAHLYNEQFFGPGTRLTVL.

The chain has TRBV19 and TRBJ1-5; D not resolved. From germline, CDR1 is LNHDA and CDR2 SQIVND (reference sequence). The CDR3 totals 15 residues. V shed 5 bases and J shed 0 bases, with 11 bases lying between them. CDR3 bases: TGTGCCAGTAGTTTCGGCGGCGGTAGCAATCAGCCCCAGCATTTT. Its protein product is CASSFGGGSNQPQHF.

The rearrangement joins TRBV23-1 to TRBJ2-1; D perhaps matches TRBD2 (6 bases). TRBV23-1 is given ORF status, its function remaining uncertain. The CDR3 has 16 residues. V was pared by 11 bases and J by 0 bases, with 20 bases between. CDR3 coding DNA: TGCGCCTTTCCCCCCCCGGGGGAAAACTCCTACAATGAGCAGTTCTTC. Amino acids: CAFPPPGENSYNEQFF.

This chain joins TRBV28 and TRBJ2-3, with D perhaps matching TRBD1 (5 bases). Germline V gene lookup returns CDR1 MDHEN and CDR2 SYDVKM. This CDR3 is 15 amino acids long. Between the trimmed V and J ends, which lost 5 bases and 2 bases, there was a span of 14 bases. CDR3 sequence: CASSPPTELTDTQYF. The DNA of the CDR3 is TGTGCCAGCAGTCCCCCGACAGAACTCACAGATACGCAGTATTTT.

V is TRBV29-1 and J is TRBJ1-4; D not resolved. With 3 bases removed from V and 8 bases from J, the gap between germline ends came to 25 bases. The CDR3 contains 17 residues. Germline V gives CDR1 SQVTM, CDR2 ANQGSEA. CDR3 sequence reads: CSVELQSAGFGGEKLFF. The DNA of the CDR3 is TGCAGCGTTGAGCTCCAAAGTGCTGGATTCGGAGGGGAAAAACTGTTTTTT.

The rearrangement joins TRBV28 to TRBJ2-7, with 11 bases that match TRBD1. Trimming removed 5 bases from V and 5 bases from J; junction bases left unmatched: 8. Germline loops: CDR1 MDHEN, CDR2 SYDVKM. The CDR3 covers 15 residues. The CDR3 DNA is TGTGCCAGCAGTACTATGGGACAGGGGGTCCACGAGCAGTACTTC. Protein product: CASSTMGQGVHEQYF.

This chain uses TRBV9 with TRBJ1-2, with D perhaps TRBD1 (5 bases). CDR3 length: 15 residues. The germline V gene encodes CDR1 SGDLS and CDR2 YYNGEE. V lost 1 base and J lost 0, with 10 bases in between. CDR3 region: CASSVQGVANYGYTF. The CDR3 DNA sequence: TGTGCCAGCAGCGTACAGGGTGTAGCTAACTATGGCTACACCTTC.

This chain uses TRBV9 with TRBJ1-3; 9 bases are shared with TRBD1. V lost 3 bases and J lost 4; bases outside the gene matches: 14. The CDR3 runs 18 residues. Germline V gene lookup returns CDR1 SGDLS and CDR2 YYNGEE. CDR3 DNA sequence: TGTGCCAGCAGCGACCCGGGACAGGGCGACGTTTTAGGAAACACCATATATTTT. Its translation is CASSDPGQGDVLGNTIYF.

The chain carries TRBV6-5 and TRBJ2-1; the D gene is possibly TRBD1 (6 bases). This CDR3 is built from 14 residues. Germline CDR1 and CDR2: MNHEY and SVGAGI. Trimming took off 6 bases at V and 2 bases at J, with 11 bases between the two ends. CDR3 region: CASRPTGTYNEQFF. CDR3 sequence (DNA): TGTGCCAGCAGGCCCACAGGGACCTACAATGAGCAGTTCTTC.

The rearrangement links TRBV2 to TRBJ2-1; TRBD2 might be the D (7 bases). CDR1 and CDR2 (germline): SNHLY, FYNNEI. V was shortened by 4 bases and J by 7 bases, with 14 bases between the two germline ends. This CDR3 is 14 amino acids long. The CDR3 DNA sequence: TGTGCCAGCAGTGGGGGGGGGCCCGGGAATGAGCAGTTCTTC. Its translation: CASSGGGPGNEQFF.

In nucleotides, the CDR3 is TGTGCCAGGGAGGGGGAAGCTTTCTTT. Its protein product is CAREGEAFF. The chain carries TRBV6-9 and TRBJ1-1; TRBD1 might be the D (5 bases). V dropped 9 bases and J dropped 8 bases, with 7 bases sitting between them. Germline V gene sequence: CDR1 MNHGY, CDR2 SVAAGI. This CDR3 comprises 9 residues.

V usage is TRBV6-6 and J usage is TRBJ1-1, with a possible D match to TRBD1 (6 bases). The CDR3 is 13 residues long. Trimming cost V 5 bases and J 6 bases, with 13 bases left between them. Looked up from germline, CDR1 is MNHNY and CDR2 is SVGAGI (reference sequence). CDR3 loop: CASSLTGSSEAFF. The CDR3 DNA reads as TGTGCCAGCAGTCTAACAGGGTCGTCTGAAGCTTTCTTT.

The J gene is TRBJ2-7, the V gene TRBV7-9; tentatively, D is TRBD1 (6 bases). The V end was cut by 4 bases, the J end by 3 bases, with 7 bases between. The CDR3 consists of 12 residues. The germline CDR1 and CDR2 sequences are SEHNR and FQNEAQ (reference sequence). The CDR3 here is CASSSRGYEQYF. The CDR3 DNA reads as TGTGCCAGCAGCTCCAGGGGCTACGAGCAGTACTTC.

This clone was seen just once. The chain recombines TRBV5-4 with TRBJ2-5; 7 bases align to TRBD2. CDR1 and CDR2 (germline): SGHNT, YYREEE (reference sequence). V lost 2 bases and J lost 2; bases outside the gene matches: 9. This CDR3 has 16 amino acids. For the CDR3, the DNA is TGTGCCAGCAGCTTTCCTAGCGGTGTCCCTCAAGAGACCCAGTACTTC. Translation gives CASSFPSGVPQETQYF.